The 30 T cell receptor beta chains below all came from one sample that was sequenced in a study of blood T cell repertoires in COVID-19. TCRdb keeps only in-frame clones here, not all; method: immunoSEQ multiplex PCR. The sample includes tens of thousands of clones, 80% to 90% of them seen just once. The sample taken for sequencing was peripheral blood. Receptors originate from an older man with acute or convalescent COVID-19.

The rearrangement links TRBV11-3 to TRBJ2-3, with 7 bases identical to TRBD2. This CDR3 is 17 amino acids long. The trim removed 5 bases at V and 1 base at J, leaving 12 bases unmatched. Germline assignment: CDR1 SGHNT and CDR2 YENEEA. CDR3 sequence (DNA): TGTGCCAGCAGCCCCCGCTCGCAACGGGGGGGCACAGATACGCAGTATTTT. Its protein is CASSPRSQRGGTDTQYF.

V usage is TRBV12-3 or TRBV12-4 and J usage is TRBJ1-1; 9 nucleotides agree with TRBD1. V was pared by 6 bases and J by 10 bases, with 3 bases of the junction left unmatched. This CDR3 contains 11 residues. The CDR3 sequence: CASSKDRGAFF. The CDR3 DNA sequence: TGTGCCAGCAGCAAGGACAGGGGAGCTTTCTTT.

The chain employs TRBV13 and TRBJ1-1; TRBD1 matches 7 bases. Germline loops: CDR1 PRHDT, CDR2 FYEKMQ (reference sequence). J was trimmed by 3 bases and V by 5 bases; bases with no gene match: 3. The CDR3 loop spans 13 amino acids. The CDR3 DNA reads TGTGCCAGCAGCAAAGGACAGGACACTGAAGCTTTCTTT. This encodes CASSKGQDTEAFF.

V and J are TRBV5-5 and TRBJ2-3, with 8 bases identical to TRBD2. The CDR3 is made up of 18 amino acids. The germline CDR1 and CDR2 sequences are SGHKS and YYEKEE (reference sequence). V was clipped by 1 base and J by 3 bases; unmatched bases: 13. This chain's CDR3 is CASSLRSFVAGGTDTQYF. CDR3 in DNA: TGTGCCAGCAGCTTGCGTTCCTTTGTGGCGGGAGGTACAGATACGCAGTATTTT. The full variable domain, its missing parts supplied by reference TRBV5-5 and TRBJ2-3, is DAGVTQSPTHLIKTRGQQVTLRCSPISGHKSVSWYQQVLGQGPQFIFQYYEKEERGRGNFPDRFSARQFPNYSSELNVNALLLGDSALYLCASSLRSFVAGGTDTQYFGPGTRLTVL.

The rearrangement uses TRBV7-8 and TRBJ2-5, with D possibly being TRBD2 (5 bases). Trimming shortened V by 5 bases and J by 1 base, and 20 bases separated the two germline ends. The CDR3 is 17 residues long. Germline V gives CDR1 SGHVS, CDR2 FQNEAQ. The CDR3 sequence: CASSPRARWRVQETQYF. The CDR3, as DNA: TGTGCCAGCAGCCCCCGGGCCCGTTGGCGGGTCCAAGAGACCCAGTACTTC.

V is TRBV6-5 and J is TRBJ2-7, with 8 positions matching TRBD1. The ends lost 5 bases at V and 4 bases at J; junction bases unmatched: 4. The CDR3 consists of 13 residues. Germline CDR1 MNHEY, CDR2 SVGAGI. This chain's CDR3 is CASSRTGKYEQYF. The CDR3 bases are TGTGCCAGCAGTCGGACAGGGAAGTACGAGCAGTACTTC.

This clone was seen a single time. The chain joins TRBV30 to TRBJ1-4, with unresolved D. The V gene lost 0 bases and the J gene lost 5 bases, with 13 bases spanning the gap. The CDR3 extends over 15 amino acids. Germline-derived CDR1 and CDR2 are GTSNPN and SVGIG (reference sequence). CDR3: CAWSVASPANEKLFF. Written as DNA, the CDR3 is TGTGCCTGGAGTGTAGCAAGTCCTGCGAATGAAAAACTGTTTTTT.

The chain combines TRBV9 with TRBJ2-5, with TRBD1 as a possible D gene (6 bases). Germline V lookup: CDR1 SGDLS, CDR2 YYNGEE. This CDR3 has 14 residues. Trimming shortened V by 6 bases and J by 3 bases, and 15 bases separated the two germline ends. The CDR3 bases are TGTGCCAGCACCACAGGGTTGGCCGAAGAGACCCAGTACTTC. It specifies CASTTGLAEETQYF.

The rearrangement uses TRBV30 and TRBJ2-1, with D hard to call. The CDR3 extends over 13 amino acids. Germline loops: CDR1 GTSNPN, CDR2 SVGIG (reference sequence). Deletions cut 0 bases from V and 5 bases from J, with 8 bases between. The CDR3 nucleotides read TGTGCCTGGAGTGTAGTCGACAACAATGAGCAGTTCTTC. Amino acid sequence: CAWSVVDNNEQFF.

The V gene is TRBV6-1, the J gene TRBJ2-7; TRBD1 aligns across 8 bases. The ends lost 3 bases at V and 1 base at J; junction bases unmatched: 2. CDR1 and CDR2 from the germline V gene are MNHNS and SASEGT. The CDR3 spans 14 residues. CDR3 coding DNA: TGTGCCAGCAGTGATAGGACAGGGTCCTACGAGCAGTACTTC. This sequence encodes CASSDRTGSYEQYF.

The V gene is TRBV28, the J gene TRBJ2-3; TRBD2 agrees at 14 bases. The germline V gene encodes CDR1 MDHEN and CDR2 SYDVKM. The CDR3 contains 20 residues. Trimming at V came to 5 bases and at J to 5 bases, leaving 18 bases not matched to a gene. The CDR3 bases are TGTGCCAGCAGTCACGGACTAGCGGGAGGTGCGGATTTTCAGGTAGATACGCAGTATTTT. Its protein product is CASSHGLAGGADFQVDTQYF.

V gene TRBV4-2 combines with J gene TRBJ2-7; possible D gene TRBD2, 6 bases. The ends were cut back, 2 bases at V and 3 bases at J, with 17 bases in the middle. Germline V gene data show CDR1 as LGHNA and CDR2 as YNFKEQ. The CDR3 totals 16 residues. The CDR3 reads CASSQNLGTALYEQYF. DNA of the CDR3: TGTGCCAGCAGCCAAAACCTCGGGACTGCCCTCTACGAGCAGTACTTC.

The chain is built from TRBV11-2 and TRBJ1-4, with 7 nucleotides matching TRBD1. The CDR3 length is 16 residues. Unmatched junction bases numbered 5, after V lost 4 bases and J lost 0 bases. Per germline, CDR1 SGHAT and CDR2 FQNNGV. CDR3 in DNA: TGTGCCAGCAGCTGGGGACAGACGGCAACTAATGAAAAACTGTTTTTT. This translates into CASSWGQTATNEKLFF.

The chain joins TRBV27 to TRBJ2-7, with 11 bases aligning to TRBD1. CDR3 length: 15 residues. V lost 8 bases and J lost 0; bases outside the gene matches: 6. Germline values: CDR1 MNHEY, CDR2 SMNVEV (reference sequence). CDR3: CASGRGTGGSYEQYF. The CDR3 DNA reads as TGTGCCAGCGGAAGGGGGACAGGGGGCTCCTACGAGCAGTACTTC.

The CDR3 coding sequence is TGTGCCAGCAGCGTGACGGGGAATGAGCAGTTCTTC. It is translated as CASSVTGNEQFF. This chain connects TRBV9 to TRBJ2-1; TRBD2 might be the D (5 bases). Between the trimmed V and J ends, which lost 2 bases and 7 bases, there was a span of 7 bases. Germline V gene sequence: CDR1 SGDLS, CDR2 YYNGEE. The CDR3 extends over 12 amino acids.

This clone was seen only once. This chain links TRBV7-2 with TRBJ1-6, with D possibly TRBD1 on 5 matching bases. Germline V CDR1 and CDR2: SGHTA, FQGNSA. CDR3 length: 15 residues. Deletions cut 5 bases from V and 10 bases from J, with 18 bases between. The CDR3 sequence is CASSPVRGVRSPLHF. DNA of the CDR3: TGTGCCAGCAGCCCCGTTCGGGGGGTTAGGTCACCCCTCCACTTT.

This clone was counted between two and nine times. This sequence joins TRBV6-5 and TRBJ2-2, with 7 bases fitting TRBD2. V was clipped by 5 bases and J by 2 bases; unmatched bases: 5. This CDR3 has 15 amino acids. In germline, CDR1 is MNHEY, CDR2 SVGAGI. The CDR3 loop reads CASSKRDLNTGELFF. In nucleotides, the CDR3 is TGTGCCAGCAGTAAGCGGGACCTAAACACCGGGGAGCTGTTTTTT.

The chain links TRBV18 to TRBJ1-2; a weak D match, TRBD1 (6 bases). Germline values: CDR1 KGHSH, CDR2 LQKENI. This CDR3 region has 14 residues. Trimming took off 8 bases at V and 0 bases at J, with 13 bases between the two ends. The CDR3 loop reads CASRGTGTNYGYTF. The CDR3 nucleotides read TGTGCCAGCCGGGGTACAGGGACTAACTATGGCTACACCTTC.

This chain joins TRBV28 and TRBJ2-3; TRBD1 aligns across 9 bases. The germline V gene has CDR1 MDHEN and CDR2 SYDVKM. The junction had 8 bases not matched to a gene; V was cut back by 8 bases and J by 5 bases. The length of the CDR3 is 14 residues. CDR3 region: CASADRGRRDTQYF. CDR3 sequence (DNA): TGTGCCAGCGCAGACAGGGGGAGGCGAGATACGCAGTATTTT.

This chain uses TRBV7-9 with TRBJ1-1; D uncertain. The CDR3 length is 13 residues. The germline V gene encodes CDR1 SEHNR and CDR2 FQNEAQ (reference sequence). V gave up 5 bases and J gave up 1 base, with 8 bases separating them. CDR3 in amino acids: CASSRLWNTEAFF. CDR3 sequence (DNA): TGTGCCAGCAGCCGTCTCTGGAACACTGAAGCTTTCTTT.

The chain recombines TRBV28 with TRBJ2-7; 7 bases agree with TRBD2. The CDR3 covers 14 residues. The germline V gene encodes CDR1 MDHEN and CDR2 SYDVKM. J was trimmed by 4 bases and V by 2 bases; bases with no gene match: 5. CDR3 residues: CASSLSLADYEQYF. CDR3 nucleotide sequence: TGTGCCAGCAGTTTAAGCCTAGCGGATTACGAGCAGTACTTC.

The rearrangement uses TRBV7-9 and TRBJ1-1; TRBD1 aligns across 7 bases. With V trimmed by 5 bases and J by 4 bases, 7 bases remained unmatched. This CDR3 has 14 amino acids. Germline assignment: CDR1 SEHNR and CDR2 FQNEAQ (reference sequence). The CDR3 DNA reads as TGTGCCAGCAGCAGGACAGGCTACCTCACTGAAGCTTTCTTT. Translation gives CASSRTGYLTEAFF.

The chain recombines TRBV4-3 with TRBJ1-2; a weak D match, TRBD1 (6 bases). CDR1 is LGHNA, CDR2 YSLEER, per germline. The V end lost 0 bases, the J end lost 5 bases, and 16 bases lay between the germline ends. This CDR3 is built from 16 residues. As DNA, the CDR3 is TGCGCCAGCAGCCAAGATCAAACGACAGGACAGTATGGCTACACCTTC. Its protein is CASSQDQTTGQYGYTF.

The J gene is TRBJ2-3, the V gene TRBV7-3; a possible D gene is TRBD2 (6 bases). CDR3 length: 12 residues. Germline V gene lookup returns CDR1 SGHTA and CDR2 FQGTGA. V lost 5 bases and J 8 bases, leaving 11 bases between the germline ends. CDR3 amino acids: CASSPPGGTQYF. The CDR3 DNA follows: TGTGCCAGCAGCCCCCCCGGGGGTACGCAGTATTTT.

This chain connects TRBV6-2 or TRBV6-3 to TRBJ2-3, with 9 bases identical to TRBD2. J lost 1 base, V lost 6 bases, and 14 bases had no gene match. The germline gives CDR1 MNHEY, CDR2 SVGEGT. This CDR3 comprises 18 residues. CDR3 in DNA: TGTGCCAGCAGGCCTAGCACCGTTTCTAGCGGGGGCACAGATACGCAGTATTTT. Translation: CASRPSTVSSGGTDTQYF.

This clone was seen just once. This chain joins TRBV4-2 and TRBJ1-2; perhaps TRBD1 as D (5 bases). The CDR3 contains 14 residues. V was cut by 0 bases and J by 6 bases, with 11 bases left in between. CDR1 LGHNA and CDR2 YNFKEQ come from the germline V gene. The CDR3 coding sequence is TGTGCCAGCAGCCAAGAAGGCAGGGAACATGGCTACACCTTC. This codes for CASSQEGREHGYTF.

The chain couples TRBV2 to TRBJ2-1; D remains unclear. V dropped 2 bases and J dropped 9 bases, with 14 bases sitting between them. Germline CDR1 reads SNHLY; CDR2 reads FYNNEI. The length of the CDR3 is 14 residues. The CDR3 sequence: CASSERPLRFEQFF. The CDR3 DNA is TGTGCCAGCAGTGAACGGCCGCTGAGGTTTGAGCAGTTCTTC.

The chain combines TRBV27 with TRBJ2-1, with 10 bases that match TRBD2. This CDR3 is 15 amino acids long. CDR1 and CDR2 (germline): MNHEY, SMNVEV (reference sequence). Germline trimming cut 3 bases from V and 4 bases from J; bases unmatched to any gene: 3. The CDR3, as DNA: TGTGCCAGCAGTTTGGATAGCGGGGGGTACAATGAGCAGTTCTTC. It translates to CASSLDSGGYNEQFF.

The rearrangement links TRBV28 to TRBJ2-7; 8 bases line up with TRBD1. Per the germline V gene, CDR1 is MDHEN and CDR2 is SYDVKM. V lost 5 bases to trimming and J lost 5 bases; unmatched junction nucleotides: 5. The CDR3 extends over 13 amino acids. CDR3 sequence reads: CASSPGTGDEQYF. Written as DNA, the CDR3 is TGTGCCAGCAGTCCCGGGACAGGAGACGAGCAGTACTTC. The variable domain in full, with the rest retrieved from reference TRBV28 and TRBJ2-7, is DVKVTQSSRYLVKRTGEKVFLECVQDMDHENMFWYRQDPGLGLRLIYFSYDVKMKEKGDIPEGYSVSREKKERFSLILESASTNQTSMYLCASSPGTGDEQYFGPGTRLTVT.

The rearrangement joins TRBV18 to TRBJ2-3; a possible D gene is TRBD2 (5 bases). This CDR3 has 15 residues. Per germline, CDR1 KGHSH and CDR2 LQKENI. The V end lost 6 bases, the J end lost 4 bases, and 17 bases lay between the germline ends. CDR3 sequence (DNA): TGTGCCAGCTCCGTAAAACTGGTGGAGGCAGATACGCAGTATTTT. This codes for CASSVKLVEADTQYF. The full variable domain, in which reference TRBV18 and TRBJ2-3 provide the parts outside the CDR3, is NAGVMQNPRHLVRRRGQEARLRCSPMKGHSHVYWYRQLPEEGLKFMVYLQKENIIDESGMPKERFSAEFPKEGPSILRIQQVVRGDSAAYFCASSVKLVEADTQYFGPGTRLTVL.